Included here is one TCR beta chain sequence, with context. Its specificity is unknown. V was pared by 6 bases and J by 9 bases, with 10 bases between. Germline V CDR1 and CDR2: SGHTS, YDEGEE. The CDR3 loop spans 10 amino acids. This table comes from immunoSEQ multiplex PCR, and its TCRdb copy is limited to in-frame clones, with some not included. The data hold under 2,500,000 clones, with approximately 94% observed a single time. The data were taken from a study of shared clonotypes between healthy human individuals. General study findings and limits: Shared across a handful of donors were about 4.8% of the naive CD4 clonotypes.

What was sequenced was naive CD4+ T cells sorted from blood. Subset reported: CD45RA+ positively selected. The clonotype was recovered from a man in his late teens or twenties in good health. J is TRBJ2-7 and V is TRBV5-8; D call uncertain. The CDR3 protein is CASNEFAQYF. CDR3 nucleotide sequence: TGTGCCAGCAACGAGTTTGCGCAGTACTTC.